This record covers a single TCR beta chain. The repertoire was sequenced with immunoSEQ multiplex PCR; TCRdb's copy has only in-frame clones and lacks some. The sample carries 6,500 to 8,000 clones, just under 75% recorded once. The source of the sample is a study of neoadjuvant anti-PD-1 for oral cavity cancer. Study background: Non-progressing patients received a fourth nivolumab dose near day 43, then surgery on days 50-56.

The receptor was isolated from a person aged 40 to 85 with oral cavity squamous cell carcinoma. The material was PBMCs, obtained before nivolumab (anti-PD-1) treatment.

CDR3 in amino acids: CASSVGHQPQHF. CDR3 DNA: TGTGCCAGCAGCGTAGGACATCAGCCCCAGCATTTT. This chain uses TRBV9 with TRBJ1-5; the D is unclear. V was shortened by 0 bases and J by 5 bases, with 3 bases between the two germline ends. The CDR3 length is 12 residues. CDR1 and CDR2 (germline): SGDLS, YYNGEE.